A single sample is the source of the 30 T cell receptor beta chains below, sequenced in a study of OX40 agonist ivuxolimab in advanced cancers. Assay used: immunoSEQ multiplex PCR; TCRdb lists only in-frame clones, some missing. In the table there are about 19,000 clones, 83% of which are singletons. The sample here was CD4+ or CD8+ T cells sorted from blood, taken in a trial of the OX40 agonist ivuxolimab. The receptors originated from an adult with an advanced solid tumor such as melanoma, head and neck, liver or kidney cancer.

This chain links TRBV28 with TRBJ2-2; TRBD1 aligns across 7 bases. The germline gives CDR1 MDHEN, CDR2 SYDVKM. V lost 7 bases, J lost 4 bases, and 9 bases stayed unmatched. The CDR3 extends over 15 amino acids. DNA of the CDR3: TGTGCCAGCACTCCGGAACAGGGGAGCACCGGGGAGCTGTTTTTT. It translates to CASTPEQGSTGELFF.

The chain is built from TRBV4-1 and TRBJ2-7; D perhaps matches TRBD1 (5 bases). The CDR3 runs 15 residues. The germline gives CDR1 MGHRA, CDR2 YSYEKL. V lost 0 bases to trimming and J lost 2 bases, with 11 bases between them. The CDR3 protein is CASSQDSRQPYEQYF. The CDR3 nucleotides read TGCGCCAGCAGCCAAGATAGTAGACAGCCCTACGAGCAGTACTTC.

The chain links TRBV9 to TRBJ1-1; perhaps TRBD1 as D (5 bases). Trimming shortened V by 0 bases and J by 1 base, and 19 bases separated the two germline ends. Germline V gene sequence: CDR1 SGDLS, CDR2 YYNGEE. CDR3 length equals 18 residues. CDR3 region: CASSVGGAPRGENTEAFF. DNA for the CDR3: TGTGCCAGCAGCGTAGGTGGGGCCCCCCGTGGGGAGAACACTGAAGCTTTCTTT.

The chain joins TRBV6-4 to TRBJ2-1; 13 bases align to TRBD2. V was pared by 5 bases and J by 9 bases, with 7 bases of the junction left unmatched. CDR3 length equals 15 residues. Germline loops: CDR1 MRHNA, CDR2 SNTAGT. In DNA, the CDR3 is TGTGCCAGCAGTCAGACTAGCGGGGGGTCAGGTGAGCAGTTCTTC. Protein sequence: CASSQTSGGSGEQFF.

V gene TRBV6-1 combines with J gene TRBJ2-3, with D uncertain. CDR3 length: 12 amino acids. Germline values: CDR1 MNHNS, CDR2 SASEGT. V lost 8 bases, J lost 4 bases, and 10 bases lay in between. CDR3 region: CASLFSPDTQYF. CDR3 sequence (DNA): TGTGCCAGCCTGTTCAGTCCAGATACGCAGTATTTT.

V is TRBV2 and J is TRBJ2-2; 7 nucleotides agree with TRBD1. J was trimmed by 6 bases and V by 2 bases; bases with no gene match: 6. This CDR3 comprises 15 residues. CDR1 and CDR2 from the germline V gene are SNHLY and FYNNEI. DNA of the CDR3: TGTGCCAGCAGTGAACGACAGGGAAGAGCCGGGGAGCTGTTTTTT. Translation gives CASSERQGRAGELFF.

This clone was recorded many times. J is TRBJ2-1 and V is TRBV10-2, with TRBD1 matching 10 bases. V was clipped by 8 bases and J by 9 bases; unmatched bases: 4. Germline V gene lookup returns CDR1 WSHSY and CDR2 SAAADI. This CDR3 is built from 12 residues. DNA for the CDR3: TGCGCCAGCGCGGGACAGGGGACTGAGCAGTTCTTC. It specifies CASAGQGTEQFF.

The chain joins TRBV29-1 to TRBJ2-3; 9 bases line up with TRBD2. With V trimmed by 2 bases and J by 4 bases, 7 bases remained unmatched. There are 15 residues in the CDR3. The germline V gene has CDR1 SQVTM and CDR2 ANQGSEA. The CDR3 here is CSVESLRGGSDTQYF. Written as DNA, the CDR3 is TGCAGCGTTGAAAGTTTGCGGGGGGGGTCAGATACGCAGTATTTT.

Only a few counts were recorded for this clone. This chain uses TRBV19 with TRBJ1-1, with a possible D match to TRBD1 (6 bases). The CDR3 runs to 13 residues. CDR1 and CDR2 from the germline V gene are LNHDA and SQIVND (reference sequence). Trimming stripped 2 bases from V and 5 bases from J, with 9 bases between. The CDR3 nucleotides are TGTGCCAGTAGTATATCAGGGGATACTGAAGCTTTCTTT. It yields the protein CASSISGDTEAFF.

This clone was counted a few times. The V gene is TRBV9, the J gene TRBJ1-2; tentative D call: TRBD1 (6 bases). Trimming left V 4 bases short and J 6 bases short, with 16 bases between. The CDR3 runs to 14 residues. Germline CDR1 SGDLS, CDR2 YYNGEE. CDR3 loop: CASSRGGGGDGYTF. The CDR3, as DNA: TGTGCCAGCAGCAGGGGAGGGGGAGGAGATGGCTACACCTTC.

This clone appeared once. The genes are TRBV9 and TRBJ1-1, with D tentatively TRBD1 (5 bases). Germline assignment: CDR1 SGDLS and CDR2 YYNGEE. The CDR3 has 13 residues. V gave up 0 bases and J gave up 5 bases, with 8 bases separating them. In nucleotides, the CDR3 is TGTGCCAGCAGCGTAGCGGGGCCAACTGAAGCTTTCTTT. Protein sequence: CASSVAGPTEAFF.

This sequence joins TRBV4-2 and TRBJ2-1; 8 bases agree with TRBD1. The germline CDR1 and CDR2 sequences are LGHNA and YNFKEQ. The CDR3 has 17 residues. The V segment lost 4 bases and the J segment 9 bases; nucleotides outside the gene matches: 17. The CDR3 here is CASSLLGTGDLGGEQFF. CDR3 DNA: TGTGCCAGCAGCCTCCTAGGGACAGGCGATCTTGGGGGTGAGCAGTTCTTC.

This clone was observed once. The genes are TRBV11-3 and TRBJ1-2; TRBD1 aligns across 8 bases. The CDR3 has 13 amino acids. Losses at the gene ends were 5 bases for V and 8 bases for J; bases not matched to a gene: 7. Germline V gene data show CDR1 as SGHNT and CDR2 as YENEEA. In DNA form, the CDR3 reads TGTGCCAGCAGCAACGGACAGGGTAACGGCTACACCTTC. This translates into CASSNGQGNGYTF.

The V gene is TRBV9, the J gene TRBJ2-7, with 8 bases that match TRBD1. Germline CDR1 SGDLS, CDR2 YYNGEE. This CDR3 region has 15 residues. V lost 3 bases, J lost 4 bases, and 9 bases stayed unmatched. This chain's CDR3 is CASSGGQGSYYEQYF. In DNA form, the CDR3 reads TGTGCCAGCAGCGGCGGACAGGGCAGTTATTACGAGCAGTACTTC.

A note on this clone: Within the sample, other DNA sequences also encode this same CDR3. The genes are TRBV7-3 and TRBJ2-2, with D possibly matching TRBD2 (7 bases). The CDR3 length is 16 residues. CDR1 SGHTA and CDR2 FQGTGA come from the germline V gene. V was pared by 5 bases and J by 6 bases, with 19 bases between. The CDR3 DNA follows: TGTGCCAGCAGCCAGGGTCCGGGGGGCCAACCCGGGGAGCTGTTTTTT. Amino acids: CASSQGPGGQPGELFF. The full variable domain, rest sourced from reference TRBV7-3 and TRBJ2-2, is GAGVSQTPSNKVTEKGKYVELRCDPISGHTALYWYRQSLGQGPEFLIYFQGTGAADDSGLPNDRFFAVRPEGSVSTLKIQRTERGDSAVYLCASSQGPGGQPGELFFGEGSRLTVL.

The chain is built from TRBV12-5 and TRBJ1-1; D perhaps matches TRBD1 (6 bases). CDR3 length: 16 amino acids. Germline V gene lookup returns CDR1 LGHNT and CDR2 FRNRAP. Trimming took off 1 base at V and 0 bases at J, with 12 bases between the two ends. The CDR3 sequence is CASGLAPDRLNTEAFF. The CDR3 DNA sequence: TGTGCTAGTGGTTTGGCACCGGACAGACTGAACACTGAAGCTTTCTTT.

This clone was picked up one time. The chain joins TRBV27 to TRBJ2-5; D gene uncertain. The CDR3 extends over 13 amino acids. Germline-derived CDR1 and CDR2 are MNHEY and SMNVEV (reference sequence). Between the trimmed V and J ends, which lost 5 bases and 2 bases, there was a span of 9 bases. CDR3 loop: CASSPLIQETQYF. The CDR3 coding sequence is TGTGCCAGCAGTCCTCTCATACAAGAGACCCAGTACTTC.

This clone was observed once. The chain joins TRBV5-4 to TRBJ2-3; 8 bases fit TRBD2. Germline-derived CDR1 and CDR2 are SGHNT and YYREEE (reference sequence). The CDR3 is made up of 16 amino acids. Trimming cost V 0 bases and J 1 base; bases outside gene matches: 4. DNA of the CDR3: TGTGCCAGCAGCTTGGCGGGGGGGCTGGGCACAGATACGCAGTATTTT. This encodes CASSLAGGLGTDTQYF.

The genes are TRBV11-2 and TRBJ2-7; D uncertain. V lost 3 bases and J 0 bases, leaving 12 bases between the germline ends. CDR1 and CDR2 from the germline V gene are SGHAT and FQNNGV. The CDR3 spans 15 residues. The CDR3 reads CASSFVTRRSYEQYF. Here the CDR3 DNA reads TGTGCCAGCAGCTTTGTGACACGCCGCTCCTACGAGCAGTACTTC.

CDR3 nucleotide sequence: TGTGCCAGCAGCTTAGTGGGGAACACAGATACGCAGTATTTT. Encoded protein: CASSLVGNTDTQYF. V and J are TRBV7-8 and TRBJ2-3, with D hard to call. The germline CDR1 and CDR2 sequences are SGHVS and FQNEAQ. V lost 1 base and J lost 2, with 7 bases in between. The CDR3 runs to 14 residues.

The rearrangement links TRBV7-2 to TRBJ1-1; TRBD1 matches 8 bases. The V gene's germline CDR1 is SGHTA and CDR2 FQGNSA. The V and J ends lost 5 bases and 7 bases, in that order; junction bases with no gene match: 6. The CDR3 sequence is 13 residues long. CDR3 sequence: CASSVTGEVEAFF. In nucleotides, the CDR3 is TGTGCCAGCAGCGTGACAGGGGAGGTTGAAGCTTTCTTT. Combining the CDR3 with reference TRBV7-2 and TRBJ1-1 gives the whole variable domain GAGVSQSPSNKVTEKGKDVELRCDPISGHTALYWYRQSLGQGLEFLIYFQGNSAPDKSGLPSDRFSAERTGGSVSTLTIQRTQQEDSAVYLCASSVTGEVEAFFGQGTRLTVV.

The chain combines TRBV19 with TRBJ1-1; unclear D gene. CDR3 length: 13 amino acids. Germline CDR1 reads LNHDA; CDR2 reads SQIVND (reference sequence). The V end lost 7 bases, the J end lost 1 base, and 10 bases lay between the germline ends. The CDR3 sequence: CASIWTGNTEAFF. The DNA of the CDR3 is TGTGCCAGTATCTGGACGGGGAACACTGAAGCTTTCTTT.

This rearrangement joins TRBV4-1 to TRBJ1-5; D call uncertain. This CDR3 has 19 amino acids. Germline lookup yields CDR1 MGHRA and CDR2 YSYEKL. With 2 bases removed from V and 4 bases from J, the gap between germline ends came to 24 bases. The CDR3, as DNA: TGCGCCAGCAGCCAACAATACGGGCAAACCCATATCGTTAATCAGCCCCAGCATTTT. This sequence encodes CASSQQYGQTHIVNQPQHF.

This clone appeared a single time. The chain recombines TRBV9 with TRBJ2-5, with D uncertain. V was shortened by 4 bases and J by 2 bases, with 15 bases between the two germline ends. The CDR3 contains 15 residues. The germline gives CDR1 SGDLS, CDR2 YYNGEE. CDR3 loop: CASSPPLGPQETQYF. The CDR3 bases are TGTGCCAGCAGCCCACCTCTCGGGCCGCAAGAGACCCAGTACTTC.

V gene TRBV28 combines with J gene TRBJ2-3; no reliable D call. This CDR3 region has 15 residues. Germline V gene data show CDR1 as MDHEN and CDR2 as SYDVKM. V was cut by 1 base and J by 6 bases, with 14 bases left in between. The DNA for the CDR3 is TGTGCCAGCAGTTTATTGGGTGGGCCGGTGGATACGCAGTATTTT. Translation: CASSLLGGPVDTQYF. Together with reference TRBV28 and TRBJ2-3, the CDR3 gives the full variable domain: DVKVTQSSRYLVKRTGEKVFLECVQDMDHENMFWYRQDPGLGLRLIYFSYDVKMKEKGDIPEGYSVSREKKERFSLILESASTNQTSMYLCASSLLGGPVDTQYFGPGTRLTVL.

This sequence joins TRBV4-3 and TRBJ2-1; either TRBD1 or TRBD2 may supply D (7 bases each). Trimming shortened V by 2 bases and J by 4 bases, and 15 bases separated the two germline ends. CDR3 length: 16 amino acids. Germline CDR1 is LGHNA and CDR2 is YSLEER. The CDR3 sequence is CASSQTDREGYNEQFF. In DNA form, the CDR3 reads TGCGCCAGCAGCCAAACCGACAGGGAGGGGTACAATGAGCAGTTCTTC.

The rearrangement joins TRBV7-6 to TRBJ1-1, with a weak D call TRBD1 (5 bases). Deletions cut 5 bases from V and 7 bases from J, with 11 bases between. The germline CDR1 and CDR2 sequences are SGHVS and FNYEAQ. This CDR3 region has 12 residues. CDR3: CASSPGGGEAFF. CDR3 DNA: TGTGCCAGCAGCCCGGGGGGTGGTGAAGCTTTCTTT.

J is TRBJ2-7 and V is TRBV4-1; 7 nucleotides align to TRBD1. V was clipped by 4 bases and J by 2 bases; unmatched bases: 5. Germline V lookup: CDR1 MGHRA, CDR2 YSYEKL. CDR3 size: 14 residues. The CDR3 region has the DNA TGCGCCAGCAGCCCCTCGACAGGGACCTACGAGCAGTACTTC. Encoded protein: CASSPSTGTYEQYF.

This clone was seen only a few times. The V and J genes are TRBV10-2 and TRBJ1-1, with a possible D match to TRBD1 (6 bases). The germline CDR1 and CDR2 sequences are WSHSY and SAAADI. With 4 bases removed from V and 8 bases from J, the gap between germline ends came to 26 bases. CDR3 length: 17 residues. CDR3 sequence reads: CASSGIRGGRPHIEAFF. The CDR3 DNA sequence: TGCGCCAGCAGTGGTATAAGGGGGGGACGACCCCATATCGAAGCTTTCTTT.

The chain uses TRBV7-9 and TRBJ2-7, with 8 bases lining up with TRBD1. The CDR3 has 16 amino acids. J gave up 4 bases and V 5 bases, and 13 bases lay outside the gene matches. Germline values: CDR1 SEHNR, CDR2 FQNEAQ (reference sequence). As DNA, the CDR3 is TGTGCCAGCAGCCTAGGACAGGGCGCTGGTTGGTACGAGCAGTACTTC. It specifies CASSLGQGAGWYEQYF.